These 27 T cell receptor beta chains originate from one sample sequenced in a study of long-term antiretroviral therapy in people with HIV. The run of the v3.0 immunoSEQ assay was at survey level. The repertoire was sequenced with immunoSEQ multiplex PCR; TCRdb's copy has only in-frame clones and lacks some. This table has tens of thousands of clones, around 83% appearing once. The material sequenced was unsorted PBMCs, taken 1 year after starting antiretroviral therapy. The receptor source for this set is a man younger than 30 with HIV.

This clone appeared a few times. The chain combines TRBV10-3 with TRBJ1-1; 7 bases match TRBD1. Germline-derived CDR1 and CDR2 are ENHRY and SYGVKD. This CDR3 is 13 amino acids long. V lost 10 bases to trimming and J lost 4 bases; unmatched junction nucleotides: 9. CDR3 amino acids: CATTQGLSTEAFF. CDR3 DNA: TGTGCCACAACACAGGGGCTAAGCACTGAAGCTTTCTTT.

V gene TRBV15 combines with J gene TRBJ2-1, with a tentative D call TRBD1 (6 bases). Per germline, CDR1 LNHNV and CDR2 YYDKDF (reference sequence). The CDR3 spans 14 residues. The ends were cut back, 4 bases at V and 14 bases at J, with 21 bases in the middle. The CDR3 sequence is CATSTIGGPGPEFF. The CDR3 DNA sequence: TGTGCCACCAGCACGATAGGGGGACCGGGACCCGAGTTCTTC.

The chain has TRBV5-6 and TRBJ1-2, with D uncertain. Germline V CDR1 and CDR2: SGHDT, YYEEEE. V lost 4 bases and J lost 6, with 19 bases in between. The CDR3 is made up of 15 amino acids. DNA for the CDR3: TGTGCCAGCAGCCCCGCCCGAGGCCGGAGGGATGGCTACACCTTC. Protein sequence: CASSPARGRRDGYTF.

The J gene is TRBJ1-2, the V gene TRBV6-4; 7 positions match TRBD1. The junction had 3 bases not matched to a gene; V was cut back by 0 bases and J by 8 bases. The germline V gene has CDR1 MRHNA and CDR2 SNTAGT. The CDR3 contains 13 residues. The CDR3 spells CASSDSGTVGYTF. In DNA, the CDR3 is TGTGCCAGCAGTGACTCTGGGACAGTGGGCTACACCTTC.

The sample holds a few counts of this clone. The chain's CDR3 is CASREGNQPQHF. The CDR3 coding sequence is TGTGCCAGCAGGGAGGGGAATCAGCCCCAGCATTTT. V usage is TRBV25-1 and J usage is TRBJ1-5, with a possible D match to TRBD1 (5 bases). CDR1 and CDR2 (germline): MGHDK, SYGVNS. This CDR3 region has 12 residues. Trimming left V 6 bases short and J 4 bases short, with 7 bases between.

This chain uses TRBV9 with TRBJ2-1; 11 bases fit TRBD2. CDR1 SGDLS and CDR2 YYNGEE come from the germline V gene. The V and J ends lost 3 bases and 9 bases, in that order; junction bases with no gene match: 2. This CDR3 comprises 13 residues. The CDR3 sequence is CASSDSGRAEQFF. Written as DNA, the CDR3 is TGTGCCAGCAGCGATAGCGGGAGGGCTGAGCAGTTCTTC.

This clone was seen a single time. The J gene is TRBJ2-7, the V gene TRBV6-1, with 8 bases matching TRBD1. V lost 7 bases and J lost 3; bases outside the gene matches: 5. CDR1 and CDR2 (germline): MNHNS, SASEGT. This CDR3 spans 13 amino acids. CDR3 protein: CASKPGGFYEQYF. The CDR3 DNA reads TGTGCCAGCAAGCCAGGGGGCTTCTACGAGCAGTACTTC.

The J gene is TRBJ1-5, the V gene TRBV4-3; 7 nucleotides align to TRBD1. Germline V gene lookup returns CDR1 LGHNA and CDR2 YSLEER. Trimming removed 4 bases from V and 11 bases from J; junction bases left unmatched: 8. The CDR3 has 13 amino acids. The CDR3 bases are TGCGCCAGCAGCCCTCGGACAGGTCGGACCCAGCATTTT. It yields the protein CASSPRTGRTQHF.

V gene TRBV5-1 combines with J gene TRBJ2-7; TRBD1 might be the D (6 bases). The CDR3 sequence is 16 residues long. Per germline, CDR1 SGHRS and CDR2 YFSETQ. Trimming took off 2 bases at V and 5 bases at J, with 20 bases between the two ends. For the CDR3, the DNA is TGCGCCAGCAGCTTAAGAAACAGGGAAAGTTCTGACGAGCAGTACTTC. The encoded protein is CASSLRNRESSDEQYF.

The chain couples TRBV7-2 to TRBJ2-1, with 8 positions matching TRBD2. This CDR3 is 15 amino acids long. V shed 2 bases, J shed 9 bases, and the junction held 9 bases outside the gene matches. Germline V gives CDR1 SGHTA, CDR2 FQGNSA. CDR3: CASSLRRGGRSEQFF. In DNA, the CDR3 is TGTGCCAGCAGCTTAAGAAGGGGCGGGAGGAGTGAGCAGTTCTTC. The full variable domain, with the rest looked up from reference TRBV7-2 and TRBJ2-1, is GAGVSQSPSNKVTEKGKDVELRCDPISGHTALYWYRQSLGQGLEFLIYFQGNSAPDKSGLPSDRFSAERTGGSVSTLTIQRTQQEDSAVYLCASSLRRGGRSEQFFGPGTRLTVL.

This chain connects TRBV15 to TRBJ1-1; D perhaps matches TRBD1 (5 bases). The CDR3 runs to 13 residues. Germline values: CDR1 LNHNV, CDR2 YYDKDF (reference sequence). V shed 6 bases and J shed 1 base, with 9 bases lying between them. CDR3 in amino acids: CATRAGRNTEAFF. CDR3 coding DNA: TGTGCCACCAGGGCAGGGAGGAACACTGAAGCTTTCTTT.

The gene calls are TRBV29-1 and TRBJ1-5, with 8 bases fitting TRBD1. This CDR3 has 14 residues. Per germline, CDR1 SQVTM and CDR2 ANQGSEA. The V gene end was trimmed by 4 bases and the J gene end by 3 bases; junction bases not matched to a gene: 5. CDR3 sequence reads: CSVGQGASNQPQHF. In nucleotides, the CDR3 is TGCAGCGTTGGGCAGGGGGCATCCAATCAGCCCCAGCATTTT.

V gene TRBV5-1 combines with J gene TRBJ2-7; D may match TRBD1 or TRBD2 (5 bases each). The V gene lost 0 bases and the J gene lost 0 bases, with 13 bases spanning the gap. This CDR3 has 16 amino acids. The V gene's germline CDR1 is SGHRS and CDR2 YFSETQ. In nucleotides, the CDR3 is TGCGCCAGCAGCTTGGGGGGACGGAAGGTCTCCTACGAGCAGTACTTC. Its translation: CASSLGGRKVSYEQYF.

V and J are TRBV5-6 and TRBJ2-7, with TRBD1 as a possible D gene (5 bases). Germline V lookup: CDR1 SGHDT, CDR2 YYEEEE. V was trimmed by 2 bases and J by 2 bases, leaving 14 bases between them. CDR3 length: 15 amino acids. The CDR3 coding sequence is TGTGCCAGCAGCTTTCGTCAGGGAACCACCTACGAGCAGTACTTC. Protein: CASSFRQGTTYEQYF. Variable domain in full (rest from reference TRBV5-6 and TRBJ2-7): DAGVTQSPTHLIKTRGQQVTLRCSPKSGHDTVSWYQQALGQGPQFIFQYYEEEERQRGNFPDRFSGHQFPNYSSELNVNALLLGDSALYLCASSFRQGTTYEQYFGPGTRLTVT.

V usage is TRBV19 and J usage is TRBJ1-1; 7 bases are shared with TRBD1. Germline V CDR1 and CDR2: LNHDA, SQIVND (reference sequence). V gave up 3 bases and J gave up 1 base; unmatched junction bases: 2. The CDR3 has 14 residues. The CDR3 DNA sequence: TGTGCCAGTAGTATGAACAGGGGGAACACTGAAGCTTTCTTT. Translating gives CASSMNRGNTEAFF.

The DNA for the CDR3 is TGTGCCAGCACCCCGGCCCGACAGGGGGGGAACACTGAAGCTTTCTTT. This codes for CASTPARQGGNTEAFF. The J gene is TRBJ1-1, the V gene TRBV11-2; the match to TRBD1 covers 9 bases. With V trimmed by 7 bases and J by 1 base, 10 bases remained unmatched. Germline lookup yields CDR1 SGHAT and CDR2 FQNNGV. The CDR3 totals 16 residues. Looking up the rest from reference TRBV11-2 and TRBJ1-1 gives the full variable domain: EAGVAQSPRYKIIEKRQSVAFWCNPISGHATLYWYQQILGQGPKLLIQFQNNGVVDDSQLPKDRFSAERLKGVDSTLKIQPAKLEDSAVYLCASTPARQGGNTEAFFGQGTRLTVV.

The chain has TRBV6-5 and TRBJ1-3; 8 nucleotides line up with TRBD1. The J segment lost 0 bases and the V segment lost 6 bases, leaving 4 bases of the junction unmatched. Germline values: CDR1 MNHEY, CDR2 SVGAGI. The CDR3 loop spans 15 amino acids. Here the CDR3 DNA reads TGTGCCAGCAGCCGACAGGGGCACTCTGGAAACACCATATATTTT. This translates into CASSRQGHSGNTIYF.

The rearrangement links TRBV5-6 to TRBJ1-5, with 7 bases lining up with TRBD1. The germline CDR1 and CDR2 sequences are SGHDT and YYEEEE. V was pared by 0 bases and J by 10 bases, with 7 bases of the junction left unmatched. This CDR3 is built from 14 residues. CDR3 loop: CASSLATGNFPQHF. DNA of the CDR3: TGTGCCAGCAGCTTGGCGACAGGGAATTTTCCCCAGCATTTT. Variable domain in full (rest from reference TRBV5-6 and TRBJ1-5): DAGVTQSPTHLIKTRGQQVTLRCSPKSGHDTVSWYQQALGQGPQFIFQYYEEEERQRGNFPDRFSGHQFPNYSSELNVNALLLGDSALYLCASSLATGNFPQHFGDGTRLSIL.

The gene calls are TRBV27 and TRBJ2-7; the D is unclear. Trimming left V 4 bases short and J 6 bases short, with 16 bases between. The CDR3 consists of 14 residues. Germline CDR1 MNHEY, CDR2 SMNVEV (reference sequence). CDR3: CASSSPGIHSEQYF. CDR3 in DNA: TGTGCCAGCAGTTCCCCGGGTATTCACTCCGAGCAGTACTTC.

Only one count was recorded for this clone. The J gene is TRBJ1-3, the V gene TRBV14, with 7 nucleotides matching TRBD1. The CDR3 contains 16 residues. Germline assignment: CDR1 SGHDN and CDR2 FVKESK. After removal of 4 bases from V and 3 bases from J, the junction contained 9 bases not matched to a gene. The CDR3 reads CASSPIKTGYGNTIYF. CDR3 nucleotides: TGTGCCAGCAGCCCTATTAAGACAGGGTATGGAAACACCATATATTTT. The complete variable domain, with remaining parts taken from reference TRBV14 and TRBJ1-3, reads EAGVTQFPSHSVIEKGQTVTLRCDPISGHDNLYWYRRVMGKEIKFLLHFVKESKQDESGMPNNRFLAERTGGTYSTLKVQPAELEDSGVYFCASSPIKTGYGNTIYFGEGSWLTVV.

The J gene is TRBJ1-3, the V gene TRBV2; D not resolved. V was clipped by 2 bases and J by 0 bases, with 11 bases between them. This CDR3 is built from 16 residues. Germline values: CDR1 SNHLY, CDR2 FYNNEI. CDR3 loop: CASSERTASSGNTIYF. The DNA for the CDR3 is TGTGCCAGCAGTGAACGCACGGCGAGCTCTGGAAACACCATATATTTT. The full variable domain, completed using reference TRBV2 and TRBJ1-3, is EPEVTQTPSHQVTQMGQEVILRCVPISNHLYFYWYRQILGQKVEFLVSFYNNEISEKSEIFDDQFSVERPDGSNFTLKIRSTKLEDSAMYFCASSERTASSGNTIYFGEGSWLTVV.

The V and J genes are TRBV27 and TRBJ2-7, with D uncertain. Trimming stripped 5 bases from V and 3 bases from J, with 11 bases between. Per the germline V gene, CDR1 is MNHEY and CDR2 is SMNVEV (reference sequence). The CDR3 contains 13 residues. The DNA of the CDR3 is TGTGCCAGCAGTATCGGACCGAGCTACGAGCAGTACTTC. It codes for CASSIGPSYEQYF.

The chain combines TRBV28 with TRBJ1-4; D is uncertain. The CDR3 covers 17 residues. V lost 1 base to trimming and J lost 1 base, with 13 bases between them. The germline V gene has CDR1 MDHEN and CDR2 SYDVKM. CDR3 bases: TGTGCCAGCAGTTTATACCCCCTCGGGGTAACTAATGAAAAACTGTTTTTT. Encoded protein: CASSLYPLGVTNEKLFF.

This sequence joins TRBV4-1 and TRBJ2-7; 9 bases map to TRBD2. Germline CDR1 and CDR2: MGHRA and YSYEKL. The CDR3 is 15 residues long. J gave up 4 bases and V 1 base, and 5 bases lay outside the gene matches. CDR3 residues: CASSQAKREVYEQYF. The DNA of the CDR3 is TGCGCCAGCAGCCAAGCGAAGCGGGAGGTGTACGAGCAGTACTTC.

The V call is TRBV7-2, the J call TRBJ1-2; 11 bases are shared with TRBD1. Germline CDR1 and CDR2: SGHTA and FQGNSA. Trimming cost V 0 bases and J 7 bases; bases outside gene matches: 4. This CDR3 has 15 amino acids. The CDR3 sequence is CASSLAGQGASGYTF. The CDR3 DNA follows: TGTGCCAGCAGCTTAGCAGGACAGGGGGCGTCTGGCTACACCTTC. Full variable domain (outside the CDR3, taken from reference TRBV7-2 and TRBJ1-2): GAGVSQSPSNKVTEKGKDVELRCDPISGHTALYWYRQSLGQGLEFLIYFQGNSAPDKSGLPSDRFSAERTGGSVSTLTIQRTQQEDSAVYLCASSLAGQGASGYTFGSGTRLTVV.

Only a few counts were recorded for this clone. This sequence joins TRBV27 and TRBJ1-5; possible D gene TRBD1, 5 bases. Germline V CDR1 and CDR2: MNHEY, SMNVEV (reference sequence). V lost 6 bases and J 2 bases, leaving 14 bases between the germline ends. CDR3 length equals 15 residues. The CDR3 DNA is TGTGCCAGCAGCCCCCGGGGAGGGGGCAATCAGCCCCAGCATTTT. Amino acid sequence: CASSPRGGGNQPQHF.

The chain carries TRBV27 and TRBJ1-5; no definite D call. CDR1 and CDR2 (germline): MNHEY, SMNVEV (reference sequence). V was cut by 10 bases and J by 6 bases, with 16 bases left in between. This CDR3 comprises 13 residues. The CDR3 sequence: CATAAQPSQPQHF. DNA for the CDR3: TGTGCCACTGCAGCCCAGCCCTCTCAGCCCCAGCATTTT.